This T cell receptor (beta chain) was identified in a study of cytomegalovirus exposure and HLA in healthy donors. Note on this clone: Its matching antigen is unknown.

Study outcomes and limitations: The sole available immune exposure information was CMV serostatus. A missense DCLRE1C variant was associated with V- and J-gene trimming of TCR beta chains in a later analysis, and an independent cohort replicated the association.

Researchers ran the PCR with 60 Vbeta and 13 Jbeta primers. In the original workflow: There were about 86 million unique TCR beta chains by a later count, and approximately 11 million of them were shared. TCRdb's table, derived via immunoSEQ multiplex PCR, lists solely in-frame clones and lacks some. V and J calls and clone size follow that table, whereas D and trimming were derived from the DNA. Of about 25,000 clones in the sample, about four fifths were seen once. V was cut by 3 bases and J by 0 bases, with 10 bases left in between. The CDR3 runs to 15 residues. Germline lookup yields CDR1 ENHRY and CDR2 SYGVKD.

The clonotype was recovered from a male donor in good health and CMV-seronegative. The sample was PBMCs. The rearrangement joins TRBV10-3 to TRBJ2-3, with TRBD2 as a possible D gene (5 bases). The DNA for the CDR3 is TGTGCCATCAGTGATCATAGCGCTAGCACAGATACGCAGTATTTT. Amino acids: CAISDHSASTDTQYF.